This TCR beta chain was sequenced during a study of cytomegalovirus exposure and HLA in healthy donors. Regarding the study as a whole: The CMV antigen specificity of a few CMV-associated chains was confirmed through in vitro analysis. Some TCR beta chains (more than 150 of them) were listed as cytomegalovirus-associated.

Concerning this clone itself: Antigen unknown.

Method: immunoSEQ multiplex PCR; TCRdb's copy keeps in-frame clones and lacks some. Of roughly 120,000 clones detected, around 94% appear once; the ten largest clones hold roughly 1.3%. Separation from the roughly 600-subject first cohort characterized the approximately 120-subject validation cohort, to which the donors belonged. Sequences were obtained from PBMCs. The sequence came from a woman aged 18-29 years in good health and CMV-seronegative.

The CDR3 protein is CASSESPGTSGRDTQYF. CDR3 nucleotides: TGCGCCAGCAGCGAAAGTCCCGGGACTAGCGGGAGAGATACGCAGTATTTT. The chain uses TRBV5-1 and TRBJ2-3; 14 nucleotides agree with TRBD2. Germline loops: CDR1 SGHRS, CDR2 YFSETQ. This CDR3 is 17 amino acids long. V was clipped by 4 bases and J by 5 bases; unmatched bases: 9.